The present T cell receptor (beta chain) was sequenced within a study of regulatory T cells in long-lasting Graves disease. The study, taken as a whole, reports: Patients with persistent Graves' had lower TCR diversity than newly diagnosed patients.

Researchers made TCR beta libraries by using iRepertoire HTBI primers and running Arm-PCR on CDR3 regions. MiXCR, applied by TCRdb to the multiplex PCR reads, yields one record per CDR3 protein. The data show fewer than 550,000 distinct CDR3 sequences, around 15% seen once. The time point was: newly diagnosed GD, antithyroid drugs for less than 3 months. Extracted RNA from PBMCs served as the source of the TCR library. Collection of peripheral blood (roughly 9 milliliters) was done using EDTA tubes. Points on this clonotype: Its antigen remains unidentified.

The sample was also reused in another study, on T cells in Graves' hyperthyroidism and ophthalmopathy. This second report adds: The patients, who ranged from 18 to 65 in age, presented with newly diagnosed hyperthyroidism lasting under 2 months. HTBI primers were the set used in a first-round RT-PCR of the TCR CDR3.

The material sequenced was peripheral blood mononuclear cells (PBMCs), taken at new diagnosis, from a patient treated with antithyroid drugs. This sequence was found in a woman aged 40-60 years with Graves disease.

The CDR3 DNA is TGCAGTGCTAGCGGGGCGGGTGATACGCAGTATTTT. This codes for CSASGAGDTQYF. This rearrangement joins TRBV20-1 to TRBJ2-3; possibly TRBD1 or TRBD2 for D (5 bases each). V was shortened by 3 bases and J by 6 bases, with 10 bases between the two germline ends. Germline lookup yields CDR1 DFQATT and CDR2 SNEGSKA (reference sequence). The CDR3 loop spans 12 amino acids.